The 10 T cell receptor beta chains given below trace back to one sample, sequenced in a study of tumor-infiltrating lymphocytes in primary liver carcinoma. Investigators took RNA and DNA out together from approximately 22-30 mg of unsorted bulk tissue. Starting material of 500 ng total RNA yielded TCR beta cDNA via a constant-region primer. Each TCR beta library was derived from three nested multiplex PCR rounds that employed slightly modified ARM-PCR. Rounds one and two of PCR, each of 10 cycles, were primed with TRBV1-TRBV30 forward primers and a C-beta reverse primer. TCRdb re-derived calls from the multiplex PCR reads in MiXCR, one entry per CDR3 protein. The sample includes around 60,000 distinct CDR3 sequences, roughly 70% of them seen just once. Sequenced: liver tumor tissue from sampling region 4. Subset given: tumor region T4, right-lateral pole. The receptor set was obtained from a man aged 35 to 55 with primary liver carcinoma and hepatitis B virus infection.

Turning to this clonotype: A much larger clone is a single base away; this may be a read error. The chain joins TRBV6-1 to TRBJ2-5; possible D gene TRBD2, 5 bases. The CDR3 covers 17 residues. From germline, CDR1 is MNHNS and CDR2 SASEGT. V was cut by 3 bases and J by 5 bases, with 22 bases left in between. For the CDR3, the DNA is TGTGCCAGCAGTGAGTACGTCCCCGGACGGGGTCGTGAGACCCAGTACTTC. It yields the protein CASSEYVPGRGRETQYF.

Comment on this clonotype: A junction end diverges from the germline sequence, so it may reflect a read error. The J gene is TRBJ2-5, the V gene TRBV28; D possibly corresponds to TRBD2 (5 bases). Germline-derived CDR1 and CDR2 are MDHEN and SYDVKM. The CDR3 sequence is 13 residues long. The CDR3 DNA follows: TGTGTCAGCGGTAAAGAGTACCAAGAGACCCAGTATTTC. This sequence encodes CVSGKEYQETQYF.

As for this clonotype: At one of its ends the junction is not consistent with the germline gene, which may arise from a read error. This rearrangement joins TRBV5-1 to TRBJ2-7; a weak D match, TRBD2 (6 bases). The CDR3 is 16 residues long. Germline CDR1 reads SGHRS; CDR2 reads YFSETQ. As DNA, the CDR3 is TGCGCCAACAGCTTGGCCCCCGAGACGGGGACTCACGAGCAGTACTTC. Its translation: CANSLAPETGTHEQYF. The variable domain in full, completed from reference TRBV5-1 and TRBJ2-7, reads KAGVTQTPRYLIKTRGQQVTLSCSPISGHRSVSWYQQTPGQGLQFLFEYFSETQRNKGNFPGRFSGRQFSNSRSEMNVSTLELGDSALYLCANSLAPETGTHEQYFGPGTRLTVT.

This clonotype has ten or more counts. This rearrangement joins TRBV6-2 or TRBV6-3 to TRBJ2-3; D is undetermined. From germline, CDR1 is MNHEY and CDR2 SVGEGT. This CDR3 has 16 residues. Trimming stripped 5 bases from V and 1 base from J, with 16 bases between. CDR3 sequence (DNA): TGTGCCAGCAGTAGTCCCTTCGAAGTGGGCACAGATACGCAGTATTTT. This codes for CASSSPFEVGTDTQYF.

Of note for this clonotype: The final CDR3 position lacks the conserved phenylalanine or tryptophan, pointing to a likely read error. No DNA is shown, since the ends of the CDR3 on it are uncertain; the CDR3 is the one TCRdb lists. CDR3 loop: CASSWTSGSGKTHYL. J is TRBJ2-5 and V is TRBV6-2 or TRBV6-3; no DNA check was done on the table's D call, TRBD2. CDR1 and CDR2 (germline): MNHEY, SVGEGT. The CDR3 comprises 15 residues, both ends counted.

As to this clonotype: Just one base apart from a much larger clone, this may be a read error. The V call is TRBV5-6, the J call TRBJ2-5; no firm D call. The V gene's germline CDR1 is SGHDT and CDR2 YYEEEE. V was trimmed by 2 bases and J by 11 bases, leaving 19 bases between them. The CDR3 loop spans 14 amino acids. The CDR3 DNA is TGTGCCAGCAGCTTTTCGTGGTCTCCCTCCGGGCAGTACTTC. This sequence encodes CASSFSWSPSGQYF.

On this clonotype: This may be a read error: a much more frequent sequence differs by one nucleotide. The chain combines TRBV7-9 with TRBJ2-7, with TRBD1 matching over 9 bases. This CDR3 has 14 amino acids. Germline-derived CDR1 and CDR2 are SEHNR and FQNEAQ (reference sequence). The ends lost 5 bases at V and 4 bases at J; junction bases unmatched: 6. The CDR3 nucleotides are TGTGCCAGCAGCGATGGACAGGGGCCTTACGAGCAGTACTTC. Its translation: CASSDGQGPYEQYF.

About this clonotype itself: An end of the junction does not agree with germline; a read error may underlie this. The chain couples TRBV6-5 to TRBJ2-3, with D perhaps matching TRBD2 (6 bases). This CDR3 spans 15 amino acids. Germline CDR1 and CDR2: MNHEY and SVGAGI. The CDR3 region is CVSCYAGLSTDTQYF. In DNA form, the CDR3 reads TGTGTCAGCTGTTACGCGGGGCTAAGCACAGATACGCAGTATTTT.

The rearrangement uses TRBV6-2 or TRBV6-3 and TRBJ2-7, with a tentative D call TRBD2 (6 bases). Germline assignment: CDR1 MNHEY and CDR2 SVGEGT. There are 14 residues in the CDR3. CDR3 DNA: TGTGCAAGAAAAAGACTACAGGAGGGCTACGAGCAGTACTTC. The encoded protein is CARKRLQEGYEQYF.

Details on this clonotype: A read error may be the cause here, since a much bigger clone is one base away. This chain connects TRBV19 to TRBJ1-2; TRBD1 matches at 8 bases. CDR1 is LNHDA and CDR2 is SQIVND in the germline V gene (reference sequence). With V trimmed by 5 bases and J by 8 bases, 7 bases remained unmatched. The CDR3 is 13 amino acids. The CDR3 nucleotides read TGTGCCAGTAGTCTGAAGACAGGGGTAGGCTACACCTTC. Amino acid sequence: CASSLKTGVGYTF. The full variable domain, its missing parts supplied by reference TRBV19 and TRBJ1-2, is DGGITQSPKYLFRKEGQNVTLSCEQNLNHDAMYWYRQDPGQGLRLIYYSQIVNDFQKGDIAEGYSVSREKKESFPLTVTSAQKNPTAFYLCASSLKTGVGYTFGSGTRLTVV.